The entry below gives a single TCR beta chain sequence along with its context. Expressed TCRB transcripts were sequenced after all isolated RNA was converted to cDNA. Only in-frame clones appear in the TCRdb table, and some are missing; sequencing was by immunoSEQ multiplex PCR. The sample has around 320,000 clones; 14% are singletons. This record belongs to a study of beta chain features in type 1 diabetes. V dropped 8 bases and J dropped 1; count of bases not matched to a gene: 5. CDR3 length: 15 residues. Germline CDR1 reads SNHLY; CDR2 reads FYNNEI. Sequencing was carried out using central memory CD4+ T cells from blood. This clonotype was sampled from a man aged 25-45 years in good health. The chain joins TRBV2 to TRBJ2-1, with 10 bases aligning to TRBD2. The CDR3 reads CASGQRGGSYNEQFF. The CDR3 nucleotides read TGTGCCAGCGGGCAGCGGGGGGGATCCTACAATGAGCAGTTCTTC.